Shown below are 30 T cell receptor beta chains from a single sample sequenced in a study of cytotoxic CD8 clonotypes in ibrutinib-treated CLL. The protocol was immunoSEQ multiplex PCR, while the TCRdb copy is restricted to in-frame clones and leaves out a portion. Among about 160,000 clones, about 80% were seen once, and the ten largest hold 2% to 2.5%. The sample in question was PBMCs, obtained after 12 months of ibrutinib treatment. The receptors were gathered from a human donor with chronic lymphocytic leukemia.

V gene TRBV19 combines with J gene TRBJ2-7; TRBD1 agrees at 7 bases. The ends lost 6 bases at V and 4 bases at J; junction bases unmatched: 15. This CDR3 is 16 amino acids long. Germline CDR1 LNHDA, CDR2 SQIVND (reference sequence). The CDR3 DNA reads TGTGCCAGTAGCCAGTGGAGACAGGGAAGTTTATACGAGCAGTACTTC. It encodes CASSQWRQGSLYEQYF.

The CDR3 DNA reads TGCGCCAGCAGCTTCGGGACAGGGGGATCAGATACGCAGTATTTT. Protein: CASSFGTGGSDTQYF. This chain connects TRBV5-1 to TRBJ2-3, with 11 bases lining up with TRBD1. The CDR3 contains 15 residues. Trimming cost V 2 bases and J 4 bases; bases outside gene matches: 3. Germline CDR1 SGHRS, CDR2 YFSETQ.

The V gene is TRBV7-7, the J gene TRBJ1-4; possibly TRBD1 for D (5 bases). Germline V gives CDR1 SSHAT, CDR2 FNYEAQ (reference sequence). This CDR3 is built from 15 residues. The V gene lost 2 bases and the J gene lost 7 bases, with 14 bases spanning the gap. The CDR3 reads CASSLIGRDGEKLFF. The CDR3 DNA is TGTGCCAGCAGCTTAATTGGTCGGGACGGTGAAAAACTGTTTTTT.

This clone was counted a single time. The chain combines TRBV6-6 with TRBJ1-2; 7 nucleotides align to TRBD1. J was trimmed by 7 bases and V by 7 bases; bases with no gene match: 6. Germline V CDR1 and CDR2: MNHNY, SVGAGI (reference sequence). This CDR3 is built from 12 residues. CDR3 protein: CASTDRASGYTF. The DNA of the CDR3 is TGTGCCAGCACCGACAGGGCCAGTGGCTACACCTTC.

This clone occurred a few times. This CDR3 is CASRTGTEYQPQHF. Written as DNA, the CDR3 is TGTGCCAGCAGGACCGGGACAGAGTATCAGCCCCAGCATTTT. This rearrangement joins TRBV6-6 to TRBJ1-5, with 7 positions matching TRBD1. From germline, CDR1 is MNHNY and CDR2 SVGAGI (reference sequence). The CDR3 sequence is 14 residues long. With V trimmed by 6 bases and J by 5 bases, 7 bases remained unmatched.

The V gene is TRBV5-8, the J gene TRBJ1-5; no clear D. The germline V gene has CDR1 SGHTS and CDR2 YDEGEE. There are 14 residues in the CDR3. V lost 5 bases, J lost 6 bases, and 15 bases lay in between. The CDR3 loop is CASSPIESGQPQHF. CDR3 DNA sequence: TGTGCCAGCAGTCCGATAGAGTCCGGTCAGCCCCAGCATTTT.

V is TRBV19 and J is TRBJ2-5, with 9 nucleotides matching TRBD2. Trimming removed 3 bases from V and 5 bases from J; junction bases left unmatched: 10. Germline loops: CDR1 LNHDA, CDR2 SQIVND (reference sequence). This CDR3 has 16 amino acids. The CDR3 DNA follows: TGTGCCAGTAGTATTTCGGGCGGGGGGGCACGGGAGACCCAGTACTTC. It is translated as CASSISGGGARETQYF.

The rearrangement joins TRBV28 to TRBJ2-1; TRBD1 matches 8 bases. V was clipped by 8 bases and J by 6 bases; unmatched bases: 6. Germline assignment: CDR1 MDHEN and CDR2 SYDVKM. The CDR3 is 13 residues long. In DNA form, the CDR3 reads TGTGCCAGCGGAGCAGGGGGCCGCAATGAGCAGTTCTTC. This translates into CASGAGGRNEQFF.

The genes are TRBV7-9 and TRBJ2-2; 11 bases are shared with TRBD2. The CDR3 runs 15 residues. In germline, CDR1 is SEHNR, CDR2 FQNEAQ (reference sequence). V lost 8 bases to trimming and J lost 4 bases; unmatched junction nucleotides: 6. CDR3 loop: CASCNLAGGTGELFF. The CDR3 coding sequence is TGTGCCAGCTGTAACCTAGCGGGAGGCACCGGGGAGCTGTTTTTT.

This clone appeared once. The chain combines TRBV7-9 with TRBJ2-5; D is perhaps TRBD2 (5 bases). The CDR3 is 16 residues long. CDR1 and CDR2 from the germline V gene are SEHNR and FQNEAQ (reference sequence). Trimming stripped 5 bases from V and 4 bases from J, with 20 bases between. The CDR3 bases are TGTGCCAGCAGCCTAGATGTCGTGCGGGCCAGAGAGACCCAGTACTTC. Translated, it gives CASSLDVVRARETQYF.

V is TRBV7-3 and J is TRBJ1-5; 9 bases align to TRBD1. CDR3 size: 17 residues. The V gene end was trimmed by 0 bases and the J gene end by 7 bases; junction bases not matched to a gene: 10. Germline V lookup: CDR1 SGHTA, CDR2 FQGTGA. The CDR3 loop is CASSLTDRGWPAQPQHF. CDR3 coding DNA: TGTGCCAGCAGCTTAACAGACAGGGGGTGGCCCGCGCAGCCCCAGCATTTT.

Regarding this clone: One end of the junction is discordant with germline, which a read error may explain. The gene calls are TRBV4-3 and TRBJ2-7, with 7 bases fitting TRBD1. Germline assignment: CDR1 LGHNA and CDR2 YSLEER. The CDR3 has 14 residues. This CDR3 reads CASSQRDSLMTVFF. The CDR3 bases are TGCGCCAGCAGCCAAAGGGACAGCCTGATGACGGTGTTCTTC.

This clone was seen ten or more times. The rearrangement joins TRBV11-3 to TRBJ2-7; 7 bases map to TRBD2. With 3 bases clipped from V and 9 bases from J, the junction kept 8 bases outside the gene matches. The CDR3 spans 13 residues. Germline V gene sequence: CDR1 SGHNT, CDR2 YENEEA. CDR3 in DNA: TGTGCCAGCAGCTTGGGAGCGGGGAAGAGGCAGTACTTC. Protein sequence: CASSLGAGKRQYF.

This chain joins TRBV5-1 and TRBJ2-3; no clear D. Germline CDR1 SGHRS, CDR2 YFSETQ. The CDR3 spans 13 residues. Deletions cut 4 bases from V and 0 bases from J, with 6 bases between. The CDR3 is CASSPSSTDTQYF. Here the CDR3 DNA reads TGCGCCAGCAGCCCTTCTAGCACAGATACGCAGTATTTT.

V gene TRBV15 combines with J gene TRBJ2-7, with TRBD2 as a possible D gene (5 bases). Germline values: CDR1 LNHNV, CDR2 YYDKDF (reference sequence). The CDR3 is 15 amino acids. Trimming removed 0 bases at V and 10 bases at J, with 19 bases between. The CDR3 protein is CATSRDVRGMGEQYF. CDR3 nucleotide sequence: TGTGCCACCAGCAGAGATGTGAGAGGGATGGGCGAACAGTACTTC.

The V call is TRBV5-6, the J call TRBJ2-7; TRBD1 matches 8 bases. CDR3 length: 13 residues. Germline CDR1 SGHDT, CDR2 YYEEEE. With 4 bases clipped from V and 3 bases from J, the junction kept 3 bases outside the gene matches. The CDR3 DNA reads as TGTGCCAGCAGCCGGACAGGGAGCTACGAGCAGTACTTC. It encodes CASSRTGSYEQYF.

J is TRBJ1-4 and V is TRBV5-1; the match to TRBD1 covers 7 bases. CDR1 and CDR2 from the germline V gene are SGHRS and YFSETQ. Unmatched junction bases numbered 9, after V lost 4 bases and J lost 3 bases. The CDR3 spans 16 residues. The CDR3 loop reads CASSGGQRLANEKLFF. The CDR3 coding sequence is TGCGCCAGCAGCGGGGGACAGAGGTTGGCTAATGAAAAACTGTTTTTT.

This chain uses TRBV6-1 with TRBJ2-3; 10 bases are a match to TRBD1. The CDR3 contains 15 residues. Germline assignment: CDR1 MNHNS and CDR2 SASEGT. V shed 6 bases and J 6 bases; nucleotides not matched to a gene: 9. CDR3 in amino acids: CASRGGGTGADTQYF. Written as DNA, the CDR3 is TGTGCCAGCAGGGGGGGTGGGACAGGGGCTGATACGCAGTATTTT.

This clone was recorded many times. The genes are TRBV10-3 and TRBJ2-2, with TRBD2 matching 8 bases. Germline CDR1 reads ENHRY; CDR2 reads SYGVKD. CDR3 length: 14 residues. V lost 10 bases and J lost 5; bases outside the gene matches: 9. The CDR3 bases are TGTGCCACGACCGGGACTAGTAAAACCGGGGAGCTGTTTTTT. Amino acid sequence: CATTGTSKTGELFF.

This CDR3 reads CASASGGQGSDTQYF. The DNA of the CDR3 is TGTGCCAGCGCCTCGGGGGGACAGGGATCGGATACGCAGTATTTT. The genes are TRBV6-1 and TRBJ2-3, with 9 bases fitting TRBD1. The CDR3 consists of 15 residues. J was trimmed by 6 bases and V by 8 bases; bases with no gene match: 12. Looked up from germline, CDR1 is MNHNS and CDR2 is SASEGT.

V and J are TRBV28 and TRBJ1-6; D uncertain. Trimming took off 4 bases at V and 9 bases at J, with 22 bases between the two ends. Germline loops: CDR1 MDHEN, CDR2 SYDVKM. The CDR3 covers 17 residues. The CDR3: CASSSLFPAASASPLHF. CDR3 sequence (DNA): TGTGCCAGCAGTTCTCTTTTTCCAGCCGCCTCGGCTTCACCCCTCCACTTT.

This clone was observed a few times. V and J are TRBV14 and TRBJ2-5; D not certain. V was clipped by 0 bases and J by 5 bases, with 10 bases between them. Germline loops: CDR1 SGHDN, CDR2 FVKESK. The CDR3 is 14 residues long. The CDR3 nucleotides read TGTGCCAGCAGCCAAGATTTAAGCCACGAGACCCAGTACTTC. Translated, it gives CASSQDLSHETQYF.

The chain is built from TRBV5-6 and TRBJ2-1; no definite D call. Germline CDR1 SGHDT, CDR2 YYEEEE. V was pared by 6 bases and J by 7 bases, with 20 bases between. The CDR3 spans 15 residues. The CDR3 spells CASIASDFPRNEQFF. In DNA form, the CDR3 reads TGTGCCAGCATTGCGAGCGACTTTCCAAGAAATGAGCAGTTCTTC.

The chain employs TRBV5-4 and TRBJ1-1; TRBD1 matches at 7 bases. V gave up 0 bases and J gave up 1 base; unmatched junction bases: 3. Germline CDR1 reads SGHNT; CDR2 reads YYREEE (reference sequence). This CDR3 has 15 residues. DNA of the CDR3: TGTGCCAGCAGCTTGGTGGGACAGCCGAACACTGAAGCTTTCTTT. It translates to CASSLVGQPNTEAFF.

J is TRBJ1-2 and V is TRBV28, with 8 bases aligning to TRBD1. CDR3 size: 12 residues. V trimming: 6 bases; J trimming: 4 bases; junction bases outside the gene matches: 1. Per germline, CDR1 MDHEN and CDR2 SYDVKM. The CDR3 nucleotides read TGTGCCAGCAGCGGACAGGGCTATGGCTACACCTTC. It specifies CASSGQGYGYTF.

This sequence joins TRBV5-4 and TRBJ2-3, with TRBD2 matching 8 bases. V shed 5 bases, J shed 5 bases, and the junction held 10 bases outside the gene matches. CDR3 size: 15 residues. The germline gives CDR1 SGHNT, CDR2 YYREEE (reference sequence). The chain's CDR3 is CASRTFGGALDTQYF. The CDR3 nucleotides read TGTGCCAGCAGAACTTTCGGGGGGGCCTTAGATACGCAGTATTTT.

This chain uses TRBV21-1 with TRBJ1-2. TRBV21-1 is listed as a pseudogene. This CDR3 has 15 amino acids. The CDR3 DNA is TGTGCCAGCAGCAAAGCCCGGGGACTCACATATGGCTACACCTTC. Its translation: CASSKARGLTYGYTF.

The chain employs TRBV15 and TRBJ1-1, with D perhaps matching TRBD1 (5 bases). The CDR3 is 13 residues long. Trimming took 8 bases from V and 5 from J, leaving 15 bases between them. Germline V CDR1 and CDR2: LNHNV, YYDKDF (reference sequence). The CDR3 loop reads CATSGAGGTEAFF. DNA of the CDR3: TGTGCCACCTCCGGGGCAGGCGGGACTGAAGCTTTCTTT. Full variable domain (missing parts from reference TRBV15 and TRBJ1-1): DAMVIQNPRYQVTQFGKPVTLSCSQTLNHNVMYWYQQKSSQAPKLLFHYYDKDFNNEADTPDNFQSRRPNTSFCFLDIRSPGLGDTAMYLCATSGAGGTEAFFGQGTRLTVV.

This clone occurred many times. The chain recombines TRBV19 with TRBJ1-5; 9 bases are a match to TRBD1. This CDR3 has 14 residues. The germline CDR1 and CDR2 sequences are LNHDA and SQIVND (reference sequence). The V and J ends lost 6 bases and 4 bases, in that order; junction bases with no gene match: 4. The CDR3: CASRIGTGNQPQHF. CDR3 nucleotides: TGTGCCAGTAGAATCGGGACAGGGAATCAGCCCCAGCATTTT.

V and J are TRBV7-9 and TRBJ1-1; D might be TRBD1 (6 bases). The V end lost 5 bases, the J end lost 1 base, and 11 bases lay between the germline ends. Germline V gene data show CDR1 as SEHNR and CDR2 as FQNEAQ (reference sequence). This CDR3 region has 14 residues. The CDR3 bases are TGTGCCAGCAGCCGATCGGGACAGAACACTGAAGCTTTCTTT. As protein: CASSRSGQNTEAFF.